The 20 T cell receptor beta chains listed next were all sequenced from one sample in a study of blood T cell repertoires in COVID-19. The method was immunoSEQ multiplex PCR; TCRdb's version includes in-frame clones alone and lacks a portion of them. The data contain some 260,000 clones, over 75% of them singletons. The specimen sequenced was peripheral blood. All receptors come from a woman in her twenties or thirties with acute or convalescent COVID-19.

This sequence joins TRBV6-5 and TRBJ1-2; D is unclear. V was clipped by 4 bases and J by 0 bases, with 9 bases between them. The CDR3 contains 14 residues. Per the germline V gene, CDR1 is MNHEY and CDR2 is SVGAGI. In nucleotides, the CDR3 is TGTGCCAGCAGTTTAACAGTGCCTAACTATGGCTACACCTTC. This sequence encodes CASSLTVPNYGYTF.

The gene calls are TRBV2 and TRBJ2-1; a possible D gene is TRBD2 (5 bases). V dropped 6 bases and J dropped 6 bases, with 18 bases sitting between them. The CDR3 runs to 15 residues. Germline V lookup: CDR1 SNHLY, CDR2 FYNNEI. The CDR3 DNA sequence: TGTGCCAGCAGGAAAGACTACCCCATCGCCAATGAGCAGTTCTTC. Amino acids: CASRKDYPIANEQFF.

The chain carries TRBV9 and TRBJ2-1, with D possibly matching TRBD1 (6 bases). V shed 4 bases and J shed 6 bases, with 17 bases lying between them. The CDR3 is 15 amino acids. Germline loops: CDR1 SGDLS, CDR2 YYNGEE. The CDR3 nucleotides read TGTGCCAGCAGCTCTGATCGGGACACACTCAATGAGCAGTTCTTC. It encodes CASSSDRDTLNEQFF. Drawing the rest from reference TRBV9 and TRBJ2-1, the complete variable domain is DSGVTQTPKHLITATGQRVTLRCSPRSGDLSVYWYQQSLDQGLQFLIQYYNGEERAKGNILERFSAQQFPDLHSELNLSSLELGDSALYFCASSSDRDTLNEQFFGPGTRLTVL.

This clone was seen at least ten times. CDR3 in DNA: TGCGCCAGCAGCCGGGGGGCCAGGGACACCGGGGAGCTGTTTTTT. Protein product: CASSRGARDTGELFF. The chain is built from TRBV5-1 and TRBJ2-2; D is possibly TRBD2 (7 bases). This CDR3 is 15 amino acids long. CDR1 and CDR2 (germline): SGHRS, YFSETQ. The ends were cut back, 4 bases at V and 3 bases at J, with 13 bases in the middle.

This clone appeared a single time. The V call is TRBV7-2, the J call TRBJ2-5; a weak D match, TRBD1 (5 bases). The CDR3 runs 12 residues. Germline V lookup: CDR1 SGHTA, CDR2 FQGNSA. V was shortened by 5 bases and J by 5 bases, with 9 bases between the two germline ends. CDR3 DNA sequence: TGTGCCAGCAGCCGCCCAGGGGAGACCCAGTACTTC. It encodes CASSRPGETQYF.

The chain employs TRBV21-1 and TRBJ2-1; TRBD2, as called in the table, went unchecked against the DNA. TRBV21-1 is recorded as a pseudogene. The CDR3 loop spans 16 amino acids. CDR3 sequence (DNA): TGTGCCAGCAGCAAAGTTCGAGCGGGAGGGCCTAGTGAGCAGTTCTTC. It encodes CASSKVRAGGPSEQFF.

The J gene is TRBJ2-5, the V gene TRBV10-3, with 11 bases aligning to TRBD2. The CDR3 is made up of 14 amino acids. Trimming cost V 6 bases and J 5 bases; bases outside gene matches: 5. Germline assignment: CDR1 ENHRY and CDR2 SYGVKD. The CDR3 nucleotides are TGTGCCATCAGAGGTACTAGCGGGAGTGAGACCCAGTACTTC. This codes for CAIRGTSGSETQYF.

This rearrangement joins TRBV27 to TRBJ2-3; no definite D call. The CDR3 is 14 amino acids. Germline assignment: CDR1 MNHEY and CDR2 SMNVEV (reference sequence). The V and J ends lost 0 bases and 4 bases respectively, with 8 bases between them. The CDR3 DNA reads as TGTGCCAGCAGTTTATCTTGGGCGCCAGATACGCAGTATTTT. Translated, it gives CASSLSWAPDTQYF.

This clone was seen only once. The chain carries TRBV4-1 and TRBJ1-1, with 8 bases aligning to TRBD1. The CDR3 length is 15 residues. Germline V CDR1 and CDR2: MGHRA, YSYEKL. The trim removed 2 bases at V and 4 bases at J, leaving 6 bases unmatched. The DNA of the CDR3 is TGCGCCAGCAGCCAACAGACAGGGGCTGGCACTGAAGCTTTCTTT. This encodes CASSQQTGAGTEAFF.

J is TRBJ1-3 and V is TRBV18, with 8 bases that match TRBD1. Germline V gene sequence: CDR1 KGHSH, CDR2 LQKENI. This CDR3 spans 18 amino acids. With V trimmed by 0 bases and J by 0 bases, 7 bases remained unmatched. The CDR3 nucleotides are TGTGCCAGCTCACCACCCGGGACAGGTCGTGGCTCTGGAAACACCATATATTTT. It encodes CASSPPGTGRGSGNTIYF.

V and J are TRBV10-3 and TRBJ2-4, with 12 bases that match TRBD2. The CDR3 extends over 14 amino acids. The trim removed 4 bases at V and 8 bases at J, leaving 3 bases unmatched. Germline CDR1 reads ENHRY; CDR2 reads SYGVKD. Here the CDR3 reads CAISASGRADIQYF. The CDR3 DNA is TGTGCCATCAGTGCTAGCGGGAGGGCCGACATTCAGTACTTC.

This chain links TRBV18 with TRBJ2-6, with 10 nucleotides matching TRBD2. The germline CDR1 and CDR2 sequences are KGHSH and LQKENI. The junction had 5 bases not matched to a gene; V was cut back by 6 bases and J by 0 bases. There are 17 residues in the CDR3. The DNA for the CDR3 is TGTGCCAGCTCGGCTAGCGGGGGCCTCTCTGGGGCCAACGTCCTGACTTTC. It encodes CASSASGGLSGANVLTF.

The V gene is TRBV6-2 or TRBV6-3, the J gene TRBJ2-7; D is undetermined. The CDR3 spans 12 residues. The ends were cut back, 5 bases at V and 0 bases at J, with 5 bases in the middle. Germline CDR1 MNHEY, CDR2 SVGEGT. The CDR3 loop reads CASSTTSYEQYF. The CDR3 bases are TGTGCCAGCAGTACAACCTCCTACGAGCAGTACTTC.

The chain has TRBV5-6 and TRBJ2-6; 8 nucleotides align to TRBD2. The CDR3 is 18 residues long. Germline CDR1 SGHDT, CDR2 YYEEEE. Losses at the gene ends were 0 bases for V and 0 bases for J; bases not matched to a gene: 5. The CDR3 sequence: CASSLALAGLSGANVLTF. DNA of the CDR3: TGTGCCAGCAGCTTGGCGCTAGCGGGCCTCTCTGGGGCCAACGTCCTGACTTTC.

The chain links TRBV7-3 to TRBJ2-1; weak D call: TRBD1 (6 bases). The V end was cut by 5 bases, the J end by 9 bases, with 8 bases between. The CDR3 contains 11 residues. Germline assignment: CDR1 SGHTA and CDR2 FQGTGA. The CDR3 region has the DNA TGTGCCAGCAGCCTGGACAGTGAGCAGTTCTTC. Residues: CASSLDSEQFF.

The chain joins TRBV6-4 to TRBJ2-1, with D maybe TRBD2 (5 bases). The CDR3 contains 15 residues. In germline, CDR1 is MRHNA, CDR2 SNTAGT. V lost 0 bases and J 1 base, leaving 7 bases between the germline ends. CDR3 region: CASSDSSGSYNEQFF. The CDR3 DNA sequence: TGTGCCAGCAGTGACTCGAGCGGTTCCTACAATGAGCAGTTCTTC.

The rearrangement joins TRBV19 to TRBJ1-5, with TRBD1 identical over 9 bases. The ends lost 5 bases at V and 4 bases at J; junction bases unmatched: 6. This CDR3 is 15 amino acids long. Germline V gives CDR1 LNHDA, CDR2 SQIVND (reference sequence). The CDR3 sequence is CASSVRDRVNQPQHF. The DNA of the CDR3 is TGTGCCAGTAGTGTCCGGGACAGGGTAAATCAGCCCCAGCATTTT. Full variable domain (rest looked up from reference TRBV19 and TRBJ1-5): DGGITQSPKYLFRKEGQNVTLSCEQNLNHDAMYWYRQDPGQGLRLIYYSQIVNDFQKGDIAEGYSVSREKKESFPLTVTSAQKNPTAFYLCASSVRDRVNQPQHFGDGTRLSIL.

This sequence joins TRBV7-8 and TRBJ2-3, with a tentative D call TRBD2 (5 bases). V was trimmed by 0 bases and J by 2 bases, leaving 15 bases between them. The germline CDR1 and CDR2 sequences are SGHVS and FQNEAQ. This CDR3 is built from 17 residues. CDR3 sequence (DNA): TGTGCCAGCAGCTTAGCAGCGGACGTAACCTACACAGATACGCAGTATTTT. It specifies CASSLAADVTYTDTQYF.

The J gene is TRBJ2-7, the V gene TRBV6-6, with D unclear. The CDR3 sequence is 14 residues long. Trimming cost V 0 bases and J 7 bases, with 13 bases left between them. From germline, CDR1 is MNHNY and CDR2 SVGAGI (reference sequence). The CDR3 reads CASSYSQALGEQYF. The CDR3, as DNA: TGTGCCAGCAGTTACTCGCAGGCCCTTGGGGAGCAGTACTTC.

This chain connects TRBV12-5 to TRBJ1-5, with a tentative D call TRBD1 (5 bases). V was pared by 7 bases and J by 4 bases, with 14 bases between. Germline values: CDR1 LGHNT, CDR2 FRNRAP. The CDR3 has 14 amino acids. CDR3 residues: CASEGARSNQPQHF. CDR3 sequence (DNA): TGTGCTAGTGAAGGGGCCCGTTCGAATCAGCCCCAGCATTTT.